This T cell receptor (beta chain) was identified in a study of cytomegalovirus exposure and HLA in healthy donors. On the study more broadly: For the approximately 400 genotyped donors, roughly 81% fell within the Caucasian-associated ancestry cluster.

Points from the study as a whole: Both high specificity and high sensitivity reportedly marked the classifier's diagnosis of cytomegalovirus status. According to an earlier analysis, most TCR beta V segments yielded productive rearrangements about 87% or about 30% of the time.

Use of 60 Vbeta and 13 Jbeta primers characterized the PCR. Here immunoSEQ multiplex PCR was the method, and the copy in TCRdb shows in-frame clones only, minus some. In the table there are around 140,000 clones, approximately 80% of which are singletons. As regards this clone: The antigen remains unidentified.

Germline lookup yields CDR1 SEHNR and CDR2 FQNEAQ (reference sequence). The CDR3 contains 13 residues. V lost 5 bases, J lost 6 bases, and 11 bases lay in between. The receptor's source is a middle-aged man in good health and CMV-seronegative. The sample taken for sequencing was PBMCs. The V call is TRBV7-9, the J call TRBJ1-5; no definite D call. Written as DNA, the CDR3 is TGTGCCAGCAGCCCCCTTGGGAGTCAGCCCCAGCATTTT. Encoded protein: CASSPLGSQPQHF.